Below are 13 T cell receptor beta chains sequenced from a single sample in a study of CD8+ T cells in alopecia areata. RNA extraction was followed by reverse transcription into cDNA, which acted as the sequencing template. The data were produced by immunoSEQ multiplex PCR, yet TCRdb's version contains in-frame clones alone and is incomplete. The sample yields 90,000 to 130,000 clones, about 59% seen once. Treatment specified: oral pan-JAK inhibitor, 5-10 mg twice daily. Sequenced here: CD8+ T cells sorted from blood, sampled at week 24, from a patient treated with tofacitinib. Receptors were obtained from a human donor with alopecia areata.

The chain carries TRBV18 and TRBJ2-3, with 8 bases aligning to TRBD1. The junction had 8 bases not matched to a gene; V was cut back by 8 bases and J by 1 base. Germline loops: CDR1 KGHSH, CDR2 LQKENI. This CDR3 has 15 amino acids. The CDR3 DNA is TGTGCCAGCCGGCAGGGGGCGAGAGGCACAGATACGCAGTATTTT. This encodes CASRQGARGTDTQYF.

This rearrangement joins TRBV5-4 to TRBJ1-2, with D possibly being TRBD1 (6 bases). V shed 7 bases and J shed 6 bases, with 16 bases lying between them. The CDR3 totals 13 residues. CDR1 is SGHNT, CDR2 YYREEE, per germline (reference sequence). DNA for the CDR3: TGTGCCAGCCGCCGCAGGGGTGTCGATGGCTACACCTTC. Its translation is CASRRRGVDGYTF.

This CDR3 reads CASSQAGTDFSYEQYF. CDR3 nucleotide sequence: TGTGCCAGCAGCCAGGCCGGGACGGACTTTTCCTACGAGCAGTACTTC. The chain carries TRBV4-2 and TRBJ2-7, with D possibly called TRBD1 or TRBD2 (5 bases each). This CDR3 region has 16 residues. V was clipped by 3 bases and J by 1 base, with 16 bases between them. CDR1 LGHNA and CDR2 YNFKEQ come from the germline V gene.

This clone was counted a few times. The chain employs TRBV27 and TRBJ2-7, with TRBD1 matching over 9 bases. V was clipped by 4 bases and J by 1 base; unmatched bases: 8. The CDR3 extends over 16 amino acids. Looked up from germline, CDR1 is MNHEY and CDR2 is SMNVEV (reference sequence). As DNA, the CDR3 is TGTGCCAGCAGTTCAGGGACAGGGTGGGGTTCCTACGAGCAGTACTTC. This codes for CASSSGTGWGSYEQYF.

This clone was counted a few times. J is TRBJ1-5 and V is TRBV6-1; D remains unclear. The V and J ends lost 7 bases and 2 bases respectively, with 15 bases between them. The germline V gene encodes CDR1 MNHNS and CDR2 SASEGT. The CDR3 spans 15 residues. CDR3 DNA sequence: TGTGCCAGCATCTTGGGTGTCAGCGGCAATCAGCCCCAGCATTTT. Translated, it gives CASILGVSGNQPQHF.

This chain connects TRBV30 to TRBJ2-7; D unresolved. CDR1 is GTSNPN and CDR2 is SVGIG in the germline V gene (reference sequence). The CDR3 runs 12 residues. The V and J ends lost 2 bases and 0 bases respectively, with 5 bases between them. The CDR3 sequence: CAWSLGSYEQYF. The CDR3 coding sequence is TGTGCCTGGAGTCTAGGCTCCTACGAGCAGTACTTC.

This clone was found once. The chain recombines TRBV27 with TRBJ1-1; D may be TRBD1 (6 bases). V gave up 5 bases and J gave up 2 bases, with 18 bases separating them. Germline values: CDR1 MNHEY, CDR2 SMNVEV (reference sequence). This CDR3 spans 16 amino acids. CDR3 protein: CASSRGSGGPNTEAFF. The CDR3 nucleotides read TGTGCCAGCAGTCGGGGCTCGGGGGGCCCCAACACTGAAGCTTTCTTT.

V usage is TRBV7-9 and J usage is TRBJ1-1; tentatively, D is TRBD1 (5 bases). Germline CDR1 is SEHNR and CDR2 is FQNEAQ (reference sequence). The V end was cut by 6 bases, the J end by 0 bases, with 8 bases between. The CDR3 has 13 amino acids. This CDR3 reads CASRGTMNTEAFF. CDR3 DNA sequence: TGTGCCAGCAGAGGGACCATGAACACTGAAGCTTTCTTT.

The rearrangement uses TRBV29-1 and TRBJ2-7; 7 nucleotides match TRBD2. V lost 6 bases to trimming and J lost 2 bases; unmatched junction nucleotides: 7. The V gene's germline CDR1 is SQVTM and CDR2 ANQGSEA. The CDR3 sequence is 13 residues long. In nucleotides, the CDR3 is TGCAGCGTCGCGGGGGACGGAACCTACGAGCAGTACTTC. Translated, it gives CSVAGDGTYEQYF.

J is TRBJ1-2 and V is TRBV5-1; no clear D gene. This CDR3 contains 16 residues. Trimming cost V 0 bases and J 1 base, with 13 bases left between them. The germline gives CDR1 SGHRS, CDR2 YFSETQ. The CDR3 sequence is CASSLDQNGVNYGYTF. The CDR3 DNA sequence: TGCGCCAGCAGCTTGGATCAAAACGGGGTTAACTATGGCTACACCTTC.

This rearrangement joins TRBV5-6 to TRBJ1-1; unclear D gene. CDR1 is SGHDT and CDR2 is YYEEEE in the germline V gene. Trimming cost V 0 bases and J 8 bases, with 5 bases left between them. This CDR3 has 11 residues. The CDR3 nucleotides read TGTGCCAGCAGCTTGGGTCTGGAAGCTTTCTTT. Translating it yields CASSLGLEAFF.

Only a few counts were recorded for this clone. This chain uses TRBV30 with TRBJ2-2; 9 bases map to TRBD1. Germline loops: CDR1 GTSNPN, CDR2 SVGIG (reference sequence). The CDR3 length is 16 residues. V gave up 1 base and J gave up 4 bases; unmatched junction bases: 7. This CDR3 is CAWSGVWDRVTGELFF. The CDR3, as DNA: TGTGCCTGGAGTGGAGTTTGGGACAGGGTCACCGGGGAGCTGTTTTTT.

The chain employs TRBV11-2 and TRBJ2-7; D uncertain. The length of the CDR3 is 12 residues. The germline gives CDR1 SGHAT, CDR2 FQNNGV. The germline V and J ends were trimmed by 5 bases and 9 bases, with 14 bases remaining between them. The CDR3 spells CASSPSSARQYF. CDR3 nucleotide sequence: TGTGCCAGCAGCCCCAGCTCCGCTCGGCAGTACTTC.